This T cell receptor (beta chain) was observed in a study of T-cell reconstitution after alpha-beta-depleted transplantation in children. General study results and limits: High day-60 TCRbeta diversity in some patients came from surviving recipient T cells and thymic progenitors. T-cell counts and diversity were attributed mostly to newly produced T cells one year after transplant. At around two months after transplant, the alpha-beta T cells were reportedly derived from several hundred expanded clones that came from non-depleted graft cells.

CDR1 is LNHNV, CDR2 YYDKDF, per germline (reference sequence). V was trimmed by 5 bases and J by 4 bases, leaving 15 bases between them. This CDR3 is built from 15 residues. Construction of the TCRbeta library involved unique molecular identifiers. MiXCR was run by TCRdb on the PCR reads, yielding one entry per CDR3 protein. The sample shows approximately 980,000 distinct CDR3 sequences, around 30% of them seen only once. About this clonotype itself: Its antigen is not known.

The receptor comes from a boy younger than two who had a stem cell transplant for SCID, so the T cells may come from the graft donor. The rearrangement uses TRBV15 and TRBJ2-1, with D perhaps assigned TRBD1 or TRBD2 (5 bases each). Sample: PBMCs, mostly from graft donor cells, taken 360 days after TCRalphabeta/CD19-depleted stem cell transplant. CDR3 in DNA: TGTGCCACCAGCCCCCCGGGGCAGCTTTACAATGAGCAGTTCTTC. It specifies CATSPPGQLYNEQFF.